These 20 T cell receptor beta chains were all obtained from the same sample, sequenced in a study of OX40 agonist ivuxolimab in advanced cancers. The table came from immunoSEQ multiplex PCR; TCRdb's copy has only in-frame clones and leaves some out. The sample has 55,000 to 65,000 clones; approximately 86% are singletons. This specimen consisted of CD4+ or CD8+ T cells sorted from blood, obtained in a trial of the OX40 agonist ivuxolimab. The receptors originated from an adult with an advanced solid tumor such as melanoma, head and neck, liver or kidney cancer.

The chain joins TRBV5-1 to TRBJ2-3; D is unclear. V lost 4 bases and J lost 0, with 9 bases in between. CDR1 is SGHRS and CDR2 is YFSETQ in the germline V gene. The CDR3 is 14 amino acids. The CDR3 nucleotides read TGCGCCAGCAGCCATCCGACTAGCACAGATACGCAGTATTTT. This encodes CASSHPTSTDTQYF.

This clone has only a few counts. J is TRBJ2-1 and V is TRBV5-1; 8 positions agree with TRBD1. J lost 6 bases, V lost 0 bases, and 8 bases had no gene match. Germline assignment: CDR1 SGHRS and CDR2 YFSETQ. This CDR3 region has 16 residues. CDR3 residues: CASSLASGQVTNEQFF. The CDR3 DNA follows: TGCGCCAGCAGCTTGGCGTCGGGACAGGTGACCAATGAGCAGTTCTTC.

This chain joins TRBV6-1 and TRBJ1-3; 8 bases line up with TRBD1. Germline CDR1 reads MNHNS; CDR2 reads SASEGT. This CDR3 comprises 17 residues. The junction had 13 bases not matched to a gene; V was cut back by 2 bases and J by 7 bases. The DNA of the CDR3 is TGTGCCAGCAGTGAAAAGGGCAGGGGGCGTTTAGCGAACACCATATATTTT. Encoded protein: CASSEKGRGRLANTIYF.

The V and J genes are TRBV7-2 and TRBJ2-5; 9 bases align to TRBD2. CDR3 length: 16 residues. Germline CDR1 is SGHTA and CDR2 is FQGNSA. V lost 3 bases, J lost 4 bases, and 9 bases stayed unmatched. The chain's CDR3 is CASSFLAGNGGETQYF. The CDR3 region has the DNA TGTGCCAGCAGCTTCCTAGCGGGGAATGGGGGAGAGACCCAGTACTTC.

The chain recombines TRBV4-2 with TRBJ1-1; D is undetermined. The CDR3 loop spans 13 amino acids. With 4 bases removed from V and 0 bases from J, the gap between germline ends came to 6 bases. The germline CDR1 and CDR2 sequences are LGHNA and YNFKEQ. CDR3 amino acids: CASSPGMNTEAFF. The DNA for the CDR3 is TGTGCCAGCAGCCCTGGAATGAACACTGAAGCTTTCTTT.

The chain joins TRBV4-1 to TRBJ2-1; 9 bases are a match to TRBD1. Germline V gene data show CDR1 as MGHRA and CDR2 as YSYEKL. CDR3 size: 15 residues. V was clipped by 3 bases and J by 6 bases; unmatched bases: 6. The CDR3 bases are TGCGCCAGCAGCCACCAGACAGGGGGAGGCAATGAGCAGTTCTTC. Residues: CASSHQTGGGNEQFF.

As for this clone: One end of the junction does not line up with germline, which may come from a read error. This chain uses TRBV6-1 with TRBJ1-2, with TRBD1 identical over 8 bases. CDR3 length: 11 amino acids. Per germline, CDR1 MNHNS and CDR2 SASEGT. In DNA form, the CDR3 reads TGTGCCAGCAGCCACCTGGACAGGGTGGACTTC. It codes for CASSHLDRVDF.

The V and J genes are TRBV14 and TRBJ1-3; tentative D call: TRBD1 (5 bases). Germline assignment: CDR1 SGHDN and CDR2 FVKESK. V shed 4 bases and J shed 9 bases, with 10 bases lying between them. The CDR3 loop spans 12 amino acids. CDR3 coding DNA: TGTGCCAGCAGCCCTACGGGGCGCACCATATATTTT. Protein sequence: CASSPTGRTIYF.

V usage is TRBV19 and J usage is TRBJ1-5, with TRBD1 matching over 10 bases. Germline lookup yields CDR1 LNHDA and CDR2 SQIVND (reference sequence). The junction had 2 bases not matched to a gene; V was cut back by 7 bases and J by 5 bases. This CDR3 is 13 amino acids long. CDR3 coding DNA: TGTGCCAGTAAGGACAGGGGGTATCAGCCCCAGCATTTT. Protein product: CASKDRGYQPQHF.

As DNA, the CDR3 is TGTGCCAGCAGTTACCCGACCGTCCTTGAGCAGTACTTC. This translates into CASSYPTVLEQYF. V gene TRBV6-6 combines with J gene TRBJ2-7; D gene uncertain. CDR1 is MNHNY, CDR2 SVGAGI, per germline (reference sequence). The CDR3 is 13 residues long. With 2 bases removed from V and 7 bases from J, the gap between germline ends came to 12 bases.

The V call is TRBV29-1, the J call TRBJ1-4; 9 bases fit TRBD1. The CDR3 contains 13 residues. Germline V gene sequence: CDR1 SQVTM, CDR2 ANQGSEA. V gave up 5 bases and J gave up 8 bases; unmatched junction bases: 6. CDR3 residues: CSVNDRGNEKLFF. The CDR3 DNA follows: TGCAGCGTTAATGACAGGGGGAACGAAAAACTGTTTTTT.

The rearrangement links TRBV5-6 to TRBJ1-3, with 8 nucleotides matching TRBD1. V lost 4 bases to trimming and J lost 4 bases; unmatched junction nucleotides: 4. The germline V gene has CDR1 SGHDT and CDR2 YYEEEE. The CDR3 has 14 amino acids. For the CDR3, the DNA is TGTGCCAGCAGCCTGGACAGGGCGGGAAACACCATATATTTT. As protein: CASSLDRAGNTIYF.

The rearrangement links TRBV10-3 to TRBJ1-6; D gene uncertain. Trimming stripped 3 bases from V and 8 bases from J, with 8 bases between. The CDR3 consists of 13 residues. The germline CDR1 and CDR2 sequences are ENHRY and SYGVKD. CDR3 loop: CAISERPDSPLHF. The CDR3 DNA reads TGTGCCATCAGTGAACGTCCGGATTCACCCCTCCACTTT.

This clone appeared once. This rearrangement joins TRBV5-6 to TRBJ1-6; 9 bases match TRBD1. Germline lookup yields CDR1 SGHDT and CDR2 YYEEEE. The V and J ends lost 4 bases and 9 bases, in that order; junction bases with no gene match: 8. This CDR3 spans 15 amino acids. CDR3 DNA: TGTGCCAGCAGCCTTTACAGGGGGCTCGGTTCACCCCTCCACTTT. This gives the protein CASSLYRGLGSPLHF.

This chain connects TRBV7-3 to TRBJ2-7; maybe TRBD1 (6 bases). Trimming took 4 bases from V and 7 from J, leaving 14 bases between them. The CDR3 sequence is 13 residues long. The germline V gene has CDR1 SGHTA and CDR2 FQGTGA. The CDR3 is CASSSMAGVEQYF. The CDR3 bases are TGTGCCAGCAGCTCCATGGCAGGGGTTGAGCAGTACTTC.

This chain joins TRBV29-1 and TRBJ2-7, with 7 positions matching TRBD2. Trimming took 3 bases from V and 2 from J; bases not matched to a gene: 4. The CDR3 sequence is 13 residues long. The germline V gene has CDR1 SQVTM and CDR2 ANQGSEA. The DNA for the CDR3 is TGCAGCGTTGAGGGAGGGGCAGCCTACGAGCAGTACTTC. This codes for CSVEGGAAYEQYF.

This clone has a single count. This chain joins TRBV9 and TRBJ1-4, with D possibly being TRBD1 (5 bases). V was cut by 3 bases and J by 0 bases, with 6 bases left in between. From germline, CDR1 is SGDLS and CDR2 YYNGEE. CDR3 length: 14 residues. As DNA, the CDR3 is TGTGCCAGCAGCGAACAGGCAACTAATGAAAAACTGTTTTTT. It specifies CASSEQATNEKLFF.

This clone was found once. J is TRBJ1-3 and V is TRBV15, with a possible D match to TRBD1 (5 bases). Trimming took off 6 bases at V and 7 bases at J, with 10 bases between the two ends. This CDR3 comprises 12 residues. Germline V gene lookup returns CDR1 LNHNV and CDR2 YYDKDF (reference sequence). CDR3 nucleotide sequence: TGTGCCACCAGGAAGGGGTGGAACACCATATATTTT. Translating it yields CATRKGWNTIYF.

CDR3 DNA sequence: TGTGCCATCAGTCGGGACAGTTACGAGCAGTACTTC. Protein: CAISRDSYEQYF. The genes are TRBV10-3 and TRBJ2-7; TRBD1 aligns across 7 bases. The CDR3 is made up of 12 amino acids. V gave up 5 bases and J gave up 4 bases; unmatched junction bases: 2. Germline CDR1 is ENHRY and CDR2 is SYGVKD.

The V call is TRBV5-4, the J call TRBJ2-2; tentative D call: TRBD1 (6 bases). V was shortened by 1 base and J by 0 bases, with 13 bases between the two germline ends. This CDR3 comprises 17 residues. Germline V gene lookup returns CDR1 SGHNT and CDR2 YYREEE (reference sequence). CDR3 residues: CASSLSPGHTNTGELFF. The DNA for the CDR3 is TGTGCCAGCAGCTTGTCCCCGGGACACACGAACACCGGGGAGCTGTTTTTT.